One sample yielded the 10 T cell receptor beta chains listed below, sequenced in a study of blood T cell repertoires in COVID-19. Produced via immunoSEQ multiplex PCR; TCRdb's table is partial and in-frame only. The sample holds around 270,000 clones, approximately 87% seen once. Sequenced input: peripheral blood. The receptors come from a woman aged 45-65 years with acute or convalescent COVID-19.

This clone was picked up one time. The chain combines TRBV6-6 with TRBJ1-4; no definite D call. Germline V gives CDR1 MNHNY, CDR2 SVGAGI (reference sequence). This CDR3 has 13 residues. V gave up 10 bases and J gave up 0 bases, with 9 bases separating them. DNA for the CDR3: TGTGCCACGACTGTTGCAACTAATGAAAAACTGTTTTTT. Its translation: CATTVATNEKLFF.

This clone showed up just once. The gene calls are TRBV9 and TRBJ2-7; 10 bases fit TRBD1. V shed 3 bases, J shed 7 bases, and the junction held 7 bases outside the gene matches. Germline CDR1 and CDR2: SGDLS and YYNGEE. The CDR3 runs to 14 residues. CDR3 sequence reads: CASSEGQGSGEQYF. The CDR3 nucleotides are TGTGCCAGCAGCGAGGGACAGGGGTCGGGTGAGCAGTACTTC. Variable domain in full (rest from reference TRBV9 and TRBJ2-7): DSGVTQTPKHLITATGQRVTLRCSPRSGDLSVYWYQQSLDQGLQFLIQYYNGEERAKGNILERFSAQQFPDLHSELNLSSLELGDSALYFCASSEGQGSGEQYFGPGTRLTVT.

In its sample, this clone was seen a few times. The chain has TRBV15 and TRBJ2-1, with TRBD2 matching over 7 bases. Unmatched junction bases numbered 7, after V lost 4 bases and J lost 4 bases. CDR1 LNHNV and CDR2 YYDKDF come from the germline V gene (reference sequence). CDR3 length: 15 amino acids. CDR3 loop: CATSTPTSLYNEQFF. The CDR3 DNA reads TGTGCCACCAGCACTCCGACTAGCCTGTACAATGAGCAGTTCTTC.

The chain carries TRBV2 and TRBJ2-1, with TRBD1 as a possible D gene (5 bases). V was clipped by 10 bases and J by 5 bases, with 6 bases between them. CDR1 is SNHLY, CDR2 FYNNEI, per germline. The CDR3 extends over 10 amino acids. CDR3 protein: CATDNNEQFF. The CDR3 nucleotides read TGTGCCACGGACAACAATGAGCAGTTCTTC.

The gene calls are TRBV3-1 (or the pseudogene TRBV3-2) and TRBJ2-5, with D maybe TRBD1 (6 bases). The CDR3 totals 16 residues. Germline assignment: CDR1 LGHDT and CDR2 YNNKEL (reference sequence). With 1 base removed from V and 5 bases from J, the gap between germline ends came to 17 bases. Here the CDR3 reads CASSQGGRSEWETQYF. The CDR3 region has the DNA TGTGCCAGCAGCCAAGGGGGGCGTTCGGAGTGGGAGACCCAGTACTTC.

The V gene is TRBV27, the J gene TRBJ1-6; 9 bases map to TRBD1. CDR3 size: 14 residues. With V trimmed by 6 bases and J by 10 bases, 7 bases remained unmatched. Looked up from germline, CDR1 is MNHEY and CDR2 is SMNVEV (reference sequence). The chain's CDR3 is CASRRTGVESPLHF. CDR3 DNA: TGTGCCAGCAGACGGACAGGGGTAGAATCACCCCTCCACTTT.

This sequence joins TRBV7-2 and TRBJ2-4; 10 positions agree with TRBD1. This CDR3 has 15 amino acids. Trimming cost V 3 bases and J 5 bases; bases outside gene matches: 4. Germline V gene sequence: CDR1 SGHTA, CDR2 FQGNSA. CDR3 sequence reads: CASSFVGTGENIQYF. CDR3 bases: TGTGCCAGCAGCTTTGTCGGGACAGGGGAAAACATTCAGTACTTC.

V usage is TRBV5-1 and J usage is TRBJ2-2; D uncertain. The germline gives CDR1 SGHRS, CDR2 YFSETQ. The V end lost 5 bases, the J end lost 3 bases, and 11 bases lay between the germline ends. This CDR3 is built from 14 residues. CDR3 sequence (DNA): TGCGCCAGCAGGGCAGTCCCCGACACCGGGGAGCTGTTTTTT. This gives the protein CASRAVPDTGELFF.

V gene TRBV7-2 combines with J gene TRBJ1-5, with TRBD1 matching 7 bases. The germline V gene encodes CDR1 SGHTA and CDR2 FQGNSA. This CDR3 is built from 15 residues. J gave up 7 bases and V 1 base, and 7 bases lay outside the gene matches. CDR3 region: CASSLDNRGSQPQHF. CDR3 bases: TGTGCCAGCAGCTTAGATAACAGGGGATCCCAGCCCCAGCATTTT.

The chain joins TRBV27 to TRBJ2-3; perhaps TRBD1 as D (6 bases). Trimming shortened V by 8 bases and J by 0 bases, and 18 bases separated the two germline ends. The germline CDR1 and CDR2 sequences are MNHEY and SMNVEV (reference sequence). This CDR3 is 16 amino acids long. The DNA of the CDR3 is TGTGCCAGCGGACACAGGGATCGCTCTAGCACAGATACGCAGTATTTT. It encodes CASGHRDRSSTDTQYF.